This paragraph reports one T cell receptor (beta chain). Its antigen is unknown. This sample is drawn from a study of T-cell reconstitution after alpha-beta-depleted transplantation in children. Library preparation (for TCRbeta) was performed with unique molecular identifiers. TCRdb passed the PCR reads through MiXCR, listing each CDR3 protein once. Of 540,000 or so distinct CDR3 sequences in the sample, more than 20% were seen once. General study findings and limits: From newly produced T cells came most of the T-cell counts and diversity one year after transplant. Elevated TCRbeta diversity at day 60 was traced, in some patients, to surviving recipient T cells and thymic progenitors. Several hundred expanded graft clones reportedly supplied alpha-beta T cells about two months after transplant.

The trim removed 7 bases at V and 4 bases at J, leaving 9 bases unmatched. The CDR3 has 16 residues. Germline V lookup: CDR1 MDHEN, CDR2 SYDVKM. Sequences were derived from PBMCs, mostly from graft donor cells, sampled 360 days after TCRalphabeta/CD19-depleted stem cell transplant. This TCR derives from a boy less than two years old who had a stem cell transplant for acute myeloid leukemia, so the T cells may come from the graft donor. This sequence joins TRBV28 and TRBJ2-3, with 12 nucleotides matching TRBD1. CDR3 region: CASNPLGTGGADTQYF. The CDR3, as DNA: TGTGCCAGCAACCCTTTGGGGACAGGGGGCGCAGATACGCAGTATTTT.